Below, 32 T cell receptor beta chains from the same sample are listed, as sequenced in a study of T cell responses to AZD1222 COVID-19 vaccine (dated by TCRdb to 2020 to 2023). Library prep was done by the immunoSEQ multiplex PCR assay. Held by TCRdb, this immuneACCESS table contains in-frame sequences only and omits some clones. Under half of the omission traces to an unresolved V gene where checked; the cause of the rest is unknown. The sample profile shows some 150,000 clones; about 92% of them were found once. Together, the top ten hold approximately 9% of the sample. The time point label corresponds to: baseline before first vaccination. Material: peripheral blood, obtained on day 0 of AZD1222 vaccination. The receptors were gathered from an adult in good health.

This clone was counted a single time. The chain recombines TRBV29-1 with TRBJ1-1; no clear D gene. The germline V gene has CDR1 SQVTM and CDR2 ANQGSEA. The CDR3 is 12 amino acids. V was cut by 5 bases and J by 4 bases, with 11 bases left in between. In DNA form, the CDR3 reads TGCAGCGTTCAGAAATTCCGCACTGAAGCTTTCTTT. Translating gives CSVQKFRTEAFF.

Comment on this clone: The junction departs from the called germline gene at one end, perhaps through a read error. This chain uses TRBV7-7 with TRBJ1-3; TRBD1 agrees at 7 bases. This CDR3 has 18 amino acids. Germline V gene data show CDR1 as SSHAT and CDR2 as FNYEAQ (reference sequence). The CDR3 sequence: CASSPIWGTEPSGNTIYF. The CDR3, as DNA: TGTGCTAGCAGCCCCATCTGGGGGACAGAACCCTCTGGAAACACCATATATTTT.

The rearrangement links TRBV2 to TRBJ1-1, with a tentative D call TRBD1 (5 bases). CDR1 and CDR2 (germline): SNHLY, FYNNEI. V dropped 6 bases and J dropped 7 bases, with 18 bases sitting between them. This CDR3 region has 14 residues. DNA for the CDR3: TGTGCCAGCAGCAATCGGCAGGGAATGGGTGAAGCTTTCTTT. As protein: CASSNRQGMGEAFF.

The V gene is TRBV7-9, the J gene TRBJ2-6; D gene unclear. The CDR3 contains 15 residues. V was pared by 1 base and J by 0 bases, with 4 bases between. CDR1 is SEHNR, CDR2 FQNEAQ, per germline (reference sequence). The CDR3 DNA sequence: TGTGCCAGCAGCTTAGGTGGCTCTGGGGCCAACGTCCTGACTTTC. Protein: CASSLGGSGANVLTF.

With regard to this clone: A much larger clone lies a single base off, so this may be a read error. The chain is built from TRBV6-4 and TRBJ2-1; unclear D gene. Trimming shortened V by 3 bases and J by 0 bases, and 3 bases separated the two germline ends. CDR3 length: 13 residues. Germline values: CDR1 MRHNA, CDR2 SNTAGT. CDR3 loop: CASSESSYNEQFF. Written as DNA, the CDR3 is TGTGCCAGCAGTGAAAGCTCCTACAATGAGCAGTTCTTC.

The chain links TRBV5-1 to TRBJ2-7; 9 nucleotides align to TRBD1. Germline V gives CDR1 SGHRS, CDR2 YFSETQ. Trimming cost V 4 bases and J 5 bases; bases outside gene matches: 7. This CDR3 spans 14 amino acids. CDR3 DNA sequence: TGCGCCAGCAGCAGGGACAGGGTTTTCGACGAGCAGTACTTC. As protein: CASSRDRVFDEQYF. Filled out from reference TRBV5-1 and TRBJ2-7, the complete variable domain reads KAGVTQTPRYLIKTRGQQVTLSCSPISGHRSVSWYQQTPGQGLQFLFEYFSETQRNKGNFPGRFSGRQFSNSRSEMNVSTLELGDSALYLCASSRDRVFDEQYFGPGTRLTVT.

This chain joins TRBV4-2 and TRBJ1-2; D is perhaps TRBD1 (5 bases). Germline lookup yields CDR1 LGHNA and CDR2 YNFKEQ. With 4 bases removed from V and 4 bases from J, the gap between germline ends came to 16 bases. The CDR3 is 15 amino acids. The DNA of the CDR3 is TGTGCCAGCAGCCGCCCGACAGAGGAGACCTATGGCTACACCTTC. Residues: CASSRPTEETYGYTF.

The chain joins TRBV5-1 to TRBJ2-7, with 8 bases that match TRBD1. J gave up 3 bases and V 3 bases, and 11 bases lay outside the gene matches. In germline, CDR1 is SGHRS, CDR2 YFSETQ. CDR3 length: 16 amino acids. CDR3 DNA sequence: TGCGCCAGCAGCTCATCCGGGACAGGATCCTACTACGAGCAGTACTTC. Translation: CASSSSGTGSYYEQYF.

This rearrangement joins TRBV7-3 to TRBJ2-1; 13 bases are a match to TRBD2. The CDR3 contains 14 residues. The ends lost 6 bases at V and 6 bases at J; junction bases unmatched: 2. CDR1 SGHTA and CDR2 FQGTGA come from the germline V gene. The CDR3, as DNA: TGTGCCAGCAGTACTAGCGGGGGGGCCAATGAGCAGTTCTTC. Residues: CASSTSGGANEQFF.

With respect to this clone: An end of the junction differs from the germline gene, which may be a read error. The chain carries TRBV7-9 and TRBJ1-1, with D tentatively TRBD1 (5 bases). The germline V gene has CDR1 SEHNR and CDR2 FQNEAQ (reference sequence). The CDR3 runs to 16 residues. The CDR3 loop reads CASSIAETDLNTDAFF. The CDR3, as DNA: TGTGCCAGCAGCATAGCCGAGACAGATTTGAACACTGACGCTTTCTTT.

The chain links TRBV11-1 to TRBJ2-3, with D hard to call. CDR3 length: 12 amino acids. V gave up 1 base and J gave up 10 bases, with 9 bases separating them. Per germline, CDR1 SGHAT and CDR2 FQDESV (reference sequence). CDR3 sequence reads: CASSLGGDAQYF. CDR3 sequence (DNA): TGTGCCAGCAGCTTAGGCGGTGATGCGCAGTATTTT.

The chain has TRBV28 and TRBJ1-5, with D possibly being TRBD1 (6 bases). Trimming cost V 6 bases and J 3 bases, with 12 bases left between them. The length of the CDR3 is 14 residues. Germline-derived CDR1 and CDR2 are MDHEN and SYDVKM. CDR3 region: CASRPTGPNQPQHF. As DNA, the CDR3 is TGTGCCAGCAGACCCACAGGGCCCAATCAGCCCCAGCATTTT. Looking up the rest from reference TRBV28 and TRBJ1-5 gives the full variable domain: DVKVTQSSRYLVKRTGEKVFLECVQDMDHENMFWYRQDPGLGLRLIYFSYDVKMKEKGDIPEGYSVSREKKERFSLILESASTNQTSMYLCASRPTGPNQPQHFGDGTRLSIL.

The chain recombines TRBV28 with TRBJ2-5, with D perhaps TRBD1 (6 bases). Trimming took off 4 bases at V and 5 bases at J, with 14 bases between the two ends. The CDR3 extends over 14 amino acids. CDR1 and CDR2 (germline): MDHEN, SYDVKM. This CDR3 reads CASSSQGTVETQYF. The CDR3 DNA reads TGTGCCAGCAGTTCACAGGGAACTGTCGAGACCCAGTACTTC. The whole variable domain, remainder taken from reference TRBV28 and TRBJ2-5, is DVKVTQSSRYLVKRTGEKVFLECVQDMDHENMFWYRQDPGLGLRLIYFSYDVKMKEKGDIPEGYSVSREKKERFSLILESASTNQTSMYLCASSSQGTVETQYFGPGTRLLVL.

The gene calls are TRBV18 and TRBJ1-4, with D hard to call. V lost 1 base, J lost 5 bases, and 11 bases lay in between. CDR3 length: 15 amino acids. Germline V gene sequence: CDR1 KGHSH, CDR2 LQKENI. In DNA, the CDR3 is TGTGCCAGCTCACCACAGGGCACTACGAATGAAAAACTGTTTTTT. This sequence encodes CASSPQGTTNEKLFF.

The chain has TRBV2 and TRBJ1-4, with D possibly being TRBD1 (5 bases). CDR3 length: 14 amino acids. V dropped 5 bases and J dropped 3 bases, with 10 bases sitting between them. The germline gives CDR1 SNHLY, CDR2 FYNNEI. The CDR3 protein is CASSFGAANEKLFF. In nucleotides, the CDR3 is TGTGCCAGCAGTTTCGGGGCGGCTAATGAAAAACTGTTTTTT.

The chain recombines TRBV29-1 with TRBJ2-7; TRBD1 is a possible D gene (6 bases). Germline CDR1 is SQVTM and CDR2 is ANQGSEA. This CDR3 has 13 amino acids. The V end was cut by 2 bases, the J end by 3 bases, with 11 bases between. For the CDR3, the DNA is TGCAGCGTTGAATACAAGGGGGACTACGAGCAGTACTTC. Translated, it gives CSVEYKGDYEQYF.

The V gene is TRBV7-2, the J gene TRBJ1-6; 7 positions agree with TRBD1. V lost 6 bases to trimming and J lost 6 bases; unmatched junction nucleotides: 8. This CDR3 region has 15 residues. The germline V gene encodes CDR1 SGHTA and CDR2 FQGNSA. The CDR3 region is CASRDAGQSNSPLHF. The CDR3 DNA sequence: TGTGCCAGCAGGGACGCGGGACAGAGTAATTCACCCCTCCACTTT. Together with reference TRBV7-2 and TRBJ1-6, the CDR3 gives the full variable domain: GAGVSQSPSNKVTEKGKDVELRCDPISGHTALYWYRQSLGQGLEFLIYFQGNSAPDKSGLPSDRFSAERTGGSVSTLTIQRTQQEDSAVYLCASRDAGQSNSPLHFGNGTRLTVT.

The DNA of the CDR3 is TGTGCCAGCAGCTTTCCGGGACGCCTCGCCTCTGGAAACACCATATATTTT. Translated, it gives CASSFPGRLASGNTIYF. This chain joins TRBV7-2 and TRBJ1-3, with D possibly matching TRBD1 (5 bases). The germline gives CDR1 SGHTA, CDR2 FQGNSA. Trimming left V 3 bases short and J 0 bases short, with 15 bases between. The CDR3 has 17 amino acids.

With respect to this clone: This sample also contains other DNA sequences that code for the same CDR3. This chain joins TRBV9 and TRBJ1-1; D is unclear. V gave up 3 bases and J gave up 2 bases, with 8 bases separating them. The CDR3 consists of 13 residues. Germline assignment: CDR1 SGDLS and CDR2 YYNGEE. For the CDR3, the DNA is TGTGCCAGCAGCGCGGGCAGAAACACTGAAGCTTTCTTT. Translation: CASSAGRNTEAFF. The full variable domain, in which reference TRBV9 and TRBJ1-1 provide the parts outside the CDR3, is DSGVTQTPKHLITATGQRVTLRCSPRSGDLSVYWYQQSLDQGLQFLIQYYNGEERAKGNILERFSAQQFPDLHSELNLSSLELGDSALYFCASSAGRNTEAFFGQGTRLTVV.

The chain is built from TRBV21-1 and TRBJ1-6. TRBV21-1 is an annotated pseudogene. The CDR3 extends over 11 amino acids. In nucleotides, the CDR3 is TGTGCCAGCAGCATAAACTCACCCCTCCACTTT. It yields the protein CASSINSPLHF.

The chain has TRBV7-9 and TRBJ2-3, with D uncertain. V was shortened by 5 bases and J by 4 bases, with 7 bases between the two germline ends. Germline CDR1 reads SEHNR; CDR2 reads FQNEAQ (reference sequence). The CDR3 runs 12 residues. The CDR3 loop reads CASSPRSDTQYF. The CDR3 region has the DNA TGTGCCAGCAGCCCCCGTTCAGATACGCAGTATTTT.

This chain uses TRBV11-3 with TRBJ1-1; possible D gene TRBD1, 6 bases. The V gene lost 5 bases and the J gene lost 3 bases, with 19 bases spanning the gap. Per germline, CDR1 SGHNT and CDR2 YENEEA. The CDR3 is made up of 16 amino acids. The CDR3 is CASSPPTGPQDTEAFF. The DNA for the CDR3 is TGTGCCAGCAGCCCGCCGACAGGCCCACAGGACACTGAAGCTTTCTTT.

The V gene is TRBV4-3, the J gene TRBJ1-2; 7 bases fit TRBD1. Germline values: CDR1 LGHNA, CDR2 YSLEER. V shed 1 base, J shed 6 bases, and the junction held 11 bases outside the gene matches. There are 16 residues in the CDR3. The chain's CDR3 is CASSQARGGWVDGYTF. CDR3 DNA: TGCGCCAGCAGCCAAGCCAGGGGGGGCTGGGTCGATGGCTACACCTTC.

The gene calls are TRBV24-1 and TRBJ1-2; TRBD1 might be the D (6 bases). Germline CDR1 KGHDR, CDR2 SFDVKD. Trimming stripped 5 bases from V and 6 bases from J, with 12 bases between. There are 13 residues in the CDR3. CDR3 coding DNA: TGTGCCACCAGTGGGGACACAGAAAATGGCTACACCTTC. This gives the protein CATSGDTENGYTF.

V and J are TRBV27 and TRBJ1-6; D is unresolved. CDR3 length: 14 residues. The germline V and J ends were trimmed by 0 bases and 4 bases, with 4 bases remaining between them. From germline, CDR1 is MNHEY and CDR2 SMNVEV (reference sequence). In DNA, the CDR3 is TGTGCCAGCAGTTTATCAGAGTATAATTCACCCCTCCACTTT. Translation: CASSLSEYNSPLHF.

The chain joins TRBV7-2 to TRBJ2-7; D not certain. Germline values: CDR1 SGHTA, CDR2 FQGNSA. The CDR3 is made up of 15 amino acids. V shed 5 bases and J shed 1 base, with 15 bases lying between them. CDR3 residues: CASSQSTVFSYEQYF. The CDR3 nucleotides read TGTGCCAGCAGCCAAAGCACAGTTTTTTCCTACGAGCAGTACTTC.

The DNA for the CDR3 is TGTGCCAGCAGCCCGAGGTCGGCGCAAGAGACCCAGTACTTC. Amino acids: CASSPRSAQETQYF. The rearrangement joins TRBV7-2 to TRBJ2-5; D gene uncertain. V lost 5 bases to trimming and J lost 2 bases, with 12 bases between them. The germline V gene has CDR1 SGHTA and CDR2 FQGNSA. The CDR3 extends over 14 amino acids.

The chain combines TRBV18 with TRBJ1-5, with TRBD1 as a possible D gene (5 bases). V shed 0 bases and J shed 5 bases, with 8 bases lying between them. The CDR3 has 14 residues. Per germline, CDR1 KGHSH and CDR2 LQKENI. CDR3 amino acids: CASSPPTAHQPQHF. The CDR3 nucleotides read TGTGCCAGCTCACCACCGACAGCCCATCAGCCCCAGCATTTT.

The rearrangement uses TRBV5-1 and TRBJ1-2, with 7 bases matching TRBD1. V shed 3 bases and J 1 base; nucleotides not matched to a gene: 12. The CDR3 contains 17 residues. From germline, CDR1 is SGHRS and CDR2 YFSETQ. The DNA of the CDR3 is TGCGCCAGCAGCTCGTACTTAACAGGGGAGGGTAACTATGGCTACACCTTC. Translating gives CASSSYLTGEGNYGYTF.

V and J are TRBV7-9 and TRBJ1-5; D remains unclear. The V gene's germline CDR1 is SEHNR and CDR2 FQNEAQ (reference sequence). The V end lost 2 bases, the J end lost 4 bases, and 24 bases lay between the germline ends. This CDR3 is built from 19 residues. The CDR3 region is CASSLSFHAGPLDNQPQHF. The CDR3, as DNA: TGTGCCAGCAGCTTATCGTTCCATGCCGGACCGCTTGATAATCAGCCCCAGCATTTT.

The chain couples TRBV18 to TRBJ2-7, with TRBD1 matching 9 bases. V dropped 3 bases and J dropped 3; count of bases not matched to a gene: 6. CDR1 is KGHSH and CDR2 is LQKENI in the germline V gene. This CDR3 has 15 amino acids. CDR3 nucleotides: TGTGCCAGCTCACCGCGGGACAGGGTTAACTACGAGCAGTACTTC. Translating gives CASSPRDRVNYEQYF.

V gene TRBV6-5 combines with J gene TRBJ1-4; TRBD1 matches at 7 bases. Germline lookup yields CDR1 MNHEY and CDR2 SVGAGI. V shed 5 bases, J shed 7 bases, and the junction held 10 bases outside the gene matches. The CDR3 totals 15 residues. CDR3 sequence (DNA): TGTGCCAGCAGTAGCGACAGGGACCTAAGTGAAAAACTGTTTTTT. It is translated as CASSSDRDLSEKLFF.